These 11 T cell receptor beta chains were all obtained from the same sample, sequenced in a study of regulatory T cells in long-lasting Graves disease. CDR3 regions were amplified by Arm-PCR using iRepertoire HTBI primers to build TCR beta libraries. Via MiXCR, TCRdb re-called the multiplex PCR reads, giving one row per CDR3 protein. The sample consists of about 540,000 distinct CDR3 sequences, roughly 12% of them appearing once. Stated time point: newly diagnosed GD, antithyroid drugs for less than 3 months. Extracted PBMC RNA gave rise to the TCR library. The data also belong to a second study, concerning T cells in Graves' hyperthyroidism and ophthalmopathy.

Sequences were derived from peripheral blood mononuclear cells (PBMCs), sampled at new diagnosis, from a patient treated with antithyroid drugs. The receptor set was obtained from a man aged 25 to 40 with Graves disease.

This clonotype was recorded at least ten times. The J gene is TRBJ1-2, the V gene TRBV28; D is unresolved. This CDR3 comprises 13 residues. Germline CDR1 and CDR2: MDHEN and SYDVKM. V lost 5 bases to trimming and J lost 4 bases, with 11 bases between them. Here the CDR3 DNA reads TGTGCCAGCAGTAGGACGGCGCCCTATGGCTACACCTTC. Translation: CASSRTAPYGYTF.

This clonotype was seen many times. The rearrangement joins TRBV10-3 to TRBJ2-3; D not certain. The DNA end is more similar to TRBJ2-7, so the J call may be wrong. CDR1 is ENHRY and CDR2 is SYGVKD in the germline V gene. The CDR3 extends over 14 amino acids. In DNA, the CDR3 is TGTGCCATCAGTGAGTTTGGAGTCAACTACGAGCAGTACTTC. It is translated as CAISEFGVNYEQYF.

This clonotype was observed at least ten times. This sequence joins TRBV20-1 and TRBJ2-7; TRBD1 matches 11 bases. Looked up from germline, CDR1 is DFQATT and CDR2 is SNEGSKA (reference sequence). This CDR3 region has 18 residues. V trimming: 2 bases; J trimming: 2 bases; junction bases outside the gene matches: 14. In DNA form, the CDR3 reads TGCAGTGCTAGACAATGGGCAGGGACAGGGGGAAATCCCTACGAGCAGTACTTC. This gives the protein CSARQWAGTGGNPYEQYF.

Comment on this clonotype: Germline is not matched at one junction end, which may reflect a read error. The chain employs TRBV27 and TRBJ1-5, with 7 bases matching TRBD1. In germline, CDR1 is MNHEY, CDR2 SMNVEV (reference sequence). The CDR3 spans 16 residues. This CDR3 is CASKLIAGGSNQPQHF. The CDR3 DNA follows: TGCGCCAGTAAGTTGATAGCAGGGGGGAGCAATCAGCCCCAGCATTTT.

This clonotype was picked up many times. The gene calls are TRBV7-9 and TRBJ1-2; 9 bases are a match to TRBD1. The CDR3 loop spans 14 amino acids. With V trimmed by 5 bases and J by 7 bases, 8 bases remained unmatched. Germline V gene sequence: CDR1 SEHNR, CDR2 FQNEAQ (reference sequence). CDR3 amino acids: CASSMPQGAAGYTF. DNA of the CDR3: TGTGCCAGCAGCATGCCACAGGGGGCTGCTGGCTACACCTTC.

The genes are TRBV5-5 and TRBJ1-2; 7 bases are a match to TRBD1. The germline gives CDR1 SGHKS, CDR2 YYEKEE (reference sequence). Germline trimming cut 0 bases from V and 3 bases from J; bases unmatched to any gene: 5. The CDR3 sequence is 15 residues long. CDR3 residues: CASSLDSTGYYGYTF. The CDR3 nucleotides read TGTGCCAGCAGCTTGGATTCGACAGGGTACTATGGCTACACCTTC.

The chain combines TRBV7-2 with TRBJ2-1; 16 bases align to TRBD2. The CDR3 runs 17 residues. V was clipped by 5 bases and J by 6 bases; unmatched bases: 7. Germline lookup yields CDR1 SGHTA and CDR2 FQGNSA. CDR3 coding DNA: TGTGCCAGCAGCGGTAAGGGACTAGCGGGAGGGGGCAATGAGCAGTTCTTC. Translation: CASSGKGLAGGGNEQFF.

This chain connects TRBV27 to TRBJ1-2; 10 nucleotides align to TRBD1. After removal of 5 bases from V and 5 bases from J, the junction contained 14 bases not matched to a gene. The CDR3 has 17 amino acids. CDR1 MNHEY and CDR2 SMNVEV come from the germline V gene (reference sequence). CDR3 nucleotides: TGTGCCAGCAGTCATGGGGGGACAGGGGATCTTCGTTATGGCTACACCTTC. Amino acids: CASSHGGTGDLRYGYTF.

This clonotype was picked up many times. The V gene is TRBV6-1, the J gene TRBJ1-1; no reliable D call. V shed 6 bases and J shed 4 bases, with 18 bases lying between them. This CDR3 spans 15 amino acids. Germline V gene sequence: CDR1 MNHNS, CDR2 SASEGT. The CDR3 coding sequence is TGTGCCAGCAGCTCAGGCGCAGGTGGAGCCACTGAAGCTTTCTTT. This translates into CASSSGAGGATEAFF.

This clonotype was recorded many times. CDR3: CATTTESGLIEQYF. CDR3 in DNA: TGTGCCACCACGACGGAGAGCGGCCTAATCGAGCAGTACTTC. The V gene is TRBV27, the J gene TRBJ2-7; tentatively, D is TRBD2 (5 bases). This CDR3 has 14 amino acids. The germline V gene has CDR1 MNHEY and CDR2 SMNVEV (reference sequence). Trimming removed 10 bases at V and 6 bases at J, with 22 bases between.

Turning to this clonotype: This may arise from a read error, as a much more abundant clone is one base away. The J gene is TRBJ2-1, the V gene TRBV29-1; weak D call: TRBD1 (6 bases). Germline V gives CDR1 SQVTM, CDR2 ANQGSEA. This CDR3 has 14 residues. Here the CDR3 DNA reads TGCGGCGTTGAGGTGACAGGCCTCTACAATGAGCAGTTCTTC. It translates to CGVEVTGLYNEQFF.